The subject of this entry is one TCR beta chain. Authors' processing steps: Amplifying reference gene primers gave estimates of nucleated cell counts. Assay: immunoSEQ multiplex PCR; the TCRdb copy retains only in-frame clones and omits some. Clone size and the V and J calls come from that table; the DNA yielded D and trimming. The sample has about 180,000 clones, 84% seen once. This sample is part of a study of blood T cell repertoires in COVID-19. Study at large: From the United States, Italy and Spain came samples of acute and convalescent COVID-19. Sources were T cells, B-cell-depleted T cells, or PBMCs; the material itself was cDNA or gDNA.

The sample consisted of PBMCs or T cells enriched from blood (not recorded which). The receptor's source is a man in his forties or fifties who had recovered from COVID-19.

The DNA for the CDR3 is TGTGCCAGCACCCAAGCCAGGGGCTATGGCTACACCTTC. It is translated as CASTQARGYGYTF. This chain links TRBV28 with TRBJ1-2; maybe TRBD1 (6 bases). The CDR3 loop spans 13 amino acids. Germline-derived CDR1 and CDR2 are MDHEN and SYDVKM. V lost 7 bases and J lost 4, with 13 bases in between.